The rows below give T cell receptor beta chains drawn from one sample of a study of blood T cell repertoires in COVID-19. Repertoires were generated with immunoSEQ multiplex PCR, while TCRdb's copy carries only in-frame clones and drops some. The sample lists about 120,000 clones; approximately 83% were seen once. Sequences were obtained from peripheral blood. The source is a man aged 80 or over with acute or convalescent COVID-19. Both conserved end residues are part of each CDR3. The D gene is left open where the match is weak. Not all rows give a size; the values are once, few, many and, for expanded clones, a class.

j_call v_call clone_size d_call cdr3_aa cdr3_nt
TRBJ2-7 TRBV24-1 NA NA CATLGTALYEQYF TGTGCCACCTTAGGGACTGCTCTCTACGAGCAGTACTTC
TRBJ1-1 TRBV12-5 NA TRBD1 CASGLGGQGATEAFF TGTGCTAGTGGTTTGGGGGGACAGGGGGCGACTGAAGCTTTCTTT
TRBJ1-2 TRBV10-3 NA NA CAISEGQLYGYTF TGTGCCATCAGTGAGGGGCAGTTATATGGCTACACCTTC
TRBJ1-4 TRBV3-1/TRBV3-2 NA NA CASSQDQSGWGEKLFF TGTGCCAGCAGCCAAGATCAGTCAGGGTGGGGAGAAAAACTGTTTTTT
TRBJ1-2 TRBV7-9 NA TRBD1 CASSTVGTGRLNYGYTF TGTGCCAGCAGCACTGTGGGGACAGGGAGATTAAACTATGGCTACACCTTC
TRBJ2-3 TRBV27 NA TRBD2 CASSYLAGGTRFNTDTQYF TGTGCCAGCAGTTACCTAGCGGGAGGGACTCGTTTTAACACAGATACGCAGTATTTT
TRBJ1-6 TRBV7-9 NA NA CASSLAMTTGNSPLHF TGTGCCAGCAGCTTAGCGATGACGACGGGTAATTCACCCCTCCACTTT
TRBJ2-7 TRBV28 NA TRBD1 CASTPGQGVLVSYEQYF TGTGCCAGCACCCCGGGACAGGGTGTTTTAGTGTCCTACGAGCAGTACTTC
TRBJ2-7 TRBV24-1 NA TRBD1 CATSDADRVHEQYF TGTGCCACCAGTGATGCGGACAGGGTCCACGAGCAGTACTTC
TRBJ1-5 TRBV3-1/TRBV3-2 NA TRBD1 CASSPKAGGSPQHF TGTGCCAGCAGCCCAAAGGCAGGGGGCAGCCCCCAGCATTTT
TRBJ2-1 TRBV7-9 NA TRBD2 CASRPRGAGNSYNEQFF TGTGCCAGCAGACCGCGGGGGGCCGGGAACTCCTACAATGAGCAGTTCTTC
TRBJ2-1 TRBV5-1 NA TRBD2 CASSLAGSGSFNEQFF TGCGCCAGCAGCTTGGCCGGAAGCGGGAGTTTCAATGAGCAGTTCTTC
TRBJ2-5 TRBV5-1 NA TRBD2 CASSLSSGLAEETQYF TGCGCCAGCAGCTTGTCGTCGGGACTAGCGGAAGAGACCCAGTACTTC
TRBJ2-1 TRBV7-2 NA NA CASSLLAARGSYNEQFF TGTGCCAGCAGCCTGTTAGCCGCCCGGGGCTCCTACAATGAGCAGTTCTTC
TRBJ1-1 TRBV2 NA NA CASSEPGSNTEAFF TGTGCCAGCAGTGAACCGGGGTCGAACACTGAAGCTTTCTTT
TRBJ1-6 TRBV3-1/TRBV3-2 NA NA CASSRGQLNSPLHF TGTGCCAGCAGCCGCGGACAGTTGAATTCACCCCTCCACTTT
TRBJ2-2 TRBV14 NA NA CASSQVRVITGELFF TGTGCCAGCAGCCAAGTTCGGGTTATTACCGGGGAGCTGTTTTTT
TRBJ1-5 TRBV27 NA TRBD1 CASSSTGGGQPQHF TGTGCCAGCAGTTCGACAGGGGGCGGACAGCCCCAGCATTTT
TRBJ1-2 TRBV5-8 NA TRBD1 CASSLAGTANYGYTF TGTGCCAGCAGCTTGGCCGGGACAGCGAACTATGGCTACACCTTC
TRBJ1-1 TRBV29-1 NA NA CSVQKDTNTEAFF TGCAGCGTTCAGAAGGACACGAACACTGAAGCTTTCTTT
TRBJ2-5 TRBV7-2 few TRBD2 CVSGTSGRDSETQYF TGTGTATCCGGGACTAGCGGGAGGGATTCGGAGACCCAGTACTTC
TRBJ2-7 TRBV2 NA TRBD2 CASSGDPPGGEQYF TGTGCCAGCAGTGGTGATCCCCCGGGAGGGGAGCAGTACTTC
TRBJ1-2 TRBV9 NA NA CASSVGPGTNYGYTF TGTGCCAGCAGCGTAGGGCCAGGGACTAACTATGGCTACACCTTC
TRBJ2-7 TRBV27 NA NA CASSSTGHEQYF TGTGCCAGCAGTTCAACAGGCCACGAGCAGTACTTC
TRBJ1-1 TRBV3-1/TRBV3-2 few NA CASSQEPIGGTEAFF TGTGCCAGCAGCCAAGAGCCGATAGGGGGCACTGAAGCTTTCTTT